This T cell receptor beta chain derives from a study of T cell repertoires in ileal Crohn's disease. Looking at the study overall: M6 samples are neoterminal ileum biopsies from postoperative colonoscopy.

Germline CDR1 reads SGHRS; CDR2 reads YFSETQ. This CDR3 has 17 residues. The trim removed 1 base at V and 5 bases at J, leaving 11 bases unmatched. Repertoires were generated with immunoSEQ multiplex PCR, while TCRdb's copy carries only in-frame clones and drops some. The sample lists about 13,000 clones, roughly 78% occurring once. Turning to this clone: Its specificity is unknown.

Stated time point: neoterminal ileum biopsy at postoperative endoscopy, about 6 months after surgery. Eligibility required adulthood, ileal or ileocolonic Crohn's disease and indicated ileocolonic resection. General study results and limits: Mucosal expansions were suggested to be mainly CD8 T cells.

The origin of this receptor is an adult with Crohn's disease. The sample consisted of ileal tissue. The chain has TRBV5-1 and TRBJ2-4, with TRBD1 identical over 8 bases. CDR3 in DNA: TGCGCCAGCAGCTTGAGGTCGGCAGGGGGCGGCCAAAACATTCAGTACTTC. Its translation is CASSLRSAGGGQNIQYF.